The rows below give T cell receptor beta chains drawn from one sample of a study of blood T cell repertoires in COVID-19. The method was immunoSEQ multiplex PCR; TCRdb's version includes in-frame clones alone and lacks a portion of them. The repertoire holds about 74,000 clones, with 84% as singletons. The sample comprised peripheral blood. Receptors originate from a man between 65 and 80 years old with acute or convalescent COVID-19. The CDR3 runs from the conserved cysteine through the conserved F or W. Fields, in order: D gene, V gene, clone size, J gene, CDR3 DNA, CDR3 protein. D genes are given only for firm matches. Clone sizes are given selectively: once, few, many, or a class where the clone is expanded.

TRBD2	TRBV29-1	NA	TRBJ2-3	TGCAGCGAGACTAGCGGCACAGATACGCAGTATTTT	CSETSGTDTQYF
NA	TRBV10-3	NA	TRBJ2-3	TGTGCCATCAGTGAGTCGACGAGGGGGGGCCCAGATACGCAGTATTTT	CAISESTRGGPDTQYF
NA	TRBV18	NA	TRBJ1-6	TGTGCCAGCTCCCTCAGGGGAAGTGATTCACCCCTCCACTTT	CASSLRGSDSPLHF
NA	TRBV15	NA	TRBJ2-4	TGTGCCACCACGGACAGAGACATTCAGTACTTC	CATTDRDIQYF
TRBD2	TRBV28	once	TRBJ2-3	TGTGCCAGCAGTTTGTCCGGCGGGGGTGCAGATACGCAGTATTTT	CASSLSGGGADTQYF
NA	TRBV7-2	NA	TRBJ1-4	TGTGCCAGCAGCTTAGCGGTGGGGGGGAAACTGTTTTTT	CASSLAVGGKLFF
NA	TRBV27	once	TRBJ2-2	TGTGCCAGCAGTTCCCGCCGGACAGTGAACACCGGGGAGCTGTTTTTT	CASSSRRTVNTGELFF
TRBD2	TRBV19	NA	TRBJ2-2	TGTGCCAGTAGACTTAGCGGGGGGGCCGTAGCCGGGGAGCTGTTTTTT	CASRLSGGAVAGELFF
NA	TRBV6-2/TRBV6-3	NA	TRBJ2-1	TGTGCCAGCAGTTACCAGGACAGCTCCTACAATGAGCAGTTCTTC	CASSYQDSSYNEQFF
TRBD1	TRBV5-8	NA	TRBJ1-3	TGTGCCAGCAGCTACCGGGACAGGTATCAGGGAAACACCATATATTTT	CASSYRDRYQGNTIYF
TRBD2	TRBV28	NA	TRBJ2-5	TGTGCCAGCAGTTCCGGTCCAGCGGGAGGGCAAGAGACCCAGTACTTC	CASSSGPAGGQETQYF
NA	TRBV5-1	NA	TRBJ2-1	TGCGCCAGCAGCTTGGGGCGAATCGAGGCCGAGCAGTTCTTC	CASSLGRIEAEQFF
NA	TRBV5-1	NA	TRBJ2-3	TGCGCCAGCAGCTTCGGGATGAGCACAGATACGCAGTATTTT	CASSFGMSTDTQYF
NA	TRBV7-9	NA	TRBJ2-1	TGTGCCAGCAGCTTAGGGGCGTACAATGAGCAGTTCTTC	CASSLGAYNEQFF
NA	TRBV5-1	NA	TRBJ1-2	TGCGCCAGCAGCTTGGGATCGGCGGCTAACTATGGCTACACCTTC	CASSLGSAANYGYTF